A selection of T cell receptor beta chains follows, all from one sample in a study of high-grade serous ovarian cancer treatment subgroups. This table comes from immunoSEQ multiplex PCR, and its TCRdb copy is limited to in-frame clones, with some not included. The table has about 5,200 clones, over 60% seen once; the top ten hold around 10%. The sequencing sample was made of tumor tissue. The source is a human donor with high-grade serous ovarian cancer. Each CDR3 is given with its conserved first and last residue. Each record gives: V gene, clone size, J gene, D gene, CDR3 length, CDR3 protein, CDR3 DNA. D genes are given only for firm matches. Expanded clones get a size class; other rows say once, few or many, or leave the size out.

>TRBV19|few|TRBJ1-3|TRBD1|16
CASSALTGGAGNTIYF
TGTGCCAGTAGTGCACTAACAGGGGGAGCTGGAAACACCATATATTTT
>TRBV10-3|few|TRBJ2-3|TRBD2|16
CAIRTPSGGLTDTQYF
TGTGCCATCAGGACTCCTAGCGGGGGTCTGACAGATACGCAGTATTTT
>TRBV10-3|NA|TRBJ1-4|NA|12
CAISESGEKLFF
TGTGCCATCAGTGAGTCCGGGGAAAAACTGTTTTTT
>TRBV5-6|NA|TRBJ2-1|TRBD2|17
CASSLRAGGSSYNEQFF
TGTGCCAGCAGCTTAAGGGCGGGGGGGAGCTCCTACAATGAGCAGTTCTTC
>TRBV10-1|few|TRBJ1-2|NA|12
CASSDQDRGYTF
TGCGCCAGCAGTGATCAGGATCGTGGCTACACCTTC
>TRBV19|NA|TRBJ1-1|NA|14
CASSIGMLGTEAFF
TGTGCCAGTAGTATAGGGATGCTTGGGACTGAAGCTTTCTTT
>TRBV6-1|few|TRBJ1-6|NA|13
CASSETRGSPLHF
TGTGCCAGCAGTGAGACGAGGGGTTCACCCCTCCACTTT
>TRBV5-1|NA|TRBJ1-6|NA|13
CASSPDSNSPLHF
TGCGCCAGCAGCCCGGACAGCAATTCACCCCTCCACTTT
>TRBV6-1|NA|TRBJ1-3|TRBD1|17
CASSEGRDRARGNTIYF
TGTGCCAGCAGTGAAGGGAGAGACAGGGCGCGGGGAAACACCATATATTTT
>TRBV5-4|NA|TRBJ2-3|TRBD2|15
CASSPGGASADTQYF
TGTGCCAGCAGCCCCGGGGGGGCCTCTGCAGATACGCAGTATTTT
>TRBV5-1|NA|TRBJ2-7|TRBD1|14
CASSLHDRGYEQYF
TGCGCCAGCAGCTTGCATGACAGGGGGTACGAGCAGTACTTC
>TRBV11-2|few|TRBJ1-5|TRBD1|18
CASSHLPGQGVSNQPQHF
TGTGCCAGCAGCCACCTCCCCGGACAGGGGGTTAGCAATCAGCCCCAGCATTTT
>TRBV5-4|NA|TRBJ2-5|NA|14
CASSLRQGAETQYF
TGTGCCAGCAGCTTAAGGCAGGGAGCGGAGACCCAGTACTTC
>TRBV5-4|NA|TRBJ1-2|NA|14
CASSSRGGENGYTF
TGTGCCAGCAGCTCCCGCGGGGGAGAAAACGGCTACACCTTC
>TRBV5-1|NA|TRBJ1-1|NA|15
CASSFGGVSDTEAFF
TGCGCCAGCAGCTTTGGGGGGGTAAGTGACACTGAAGCTTTCTTT
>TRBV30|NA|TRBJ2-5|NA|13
CAWRPPGRETQYF
TGTGCCTGGAGGCCTCCGGGACGAGAGACCCAGTACTTC
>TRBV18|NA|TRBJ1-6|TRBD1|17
CASSPLKDRGLSSPLHF
TGTGCCAGCTCGCCCCTCAAGGACAGGGGATTGAGCTCACCCCTCCACTTT
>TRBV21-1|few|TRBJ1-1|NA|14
CASSGQGLNTEAFF
TGTGCCAGCAGCGGACAGGGATTGAACACTGAAGCTTTCTTT
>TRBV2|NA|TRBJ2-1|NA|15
CASRGGQRAYNEQFF
TGTGCCAGCCGAGGGGGCCAGCGGGCCTACAATGAGCAGTTCTTC
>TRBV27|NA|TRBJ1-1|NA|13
CASSHREGTEAFF
TGTGCCAGCAGCCACAGGGAGGGCACTGAAGCTTTCTTT
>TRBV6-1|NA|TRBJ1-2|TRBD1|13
CAGRDSAYYGYTF
TGTGCCGGGCGGGACAGCGCCTACTATGGCTACACCTTC
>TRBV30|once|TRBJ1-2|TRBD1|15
CAWKKGQGEVGGYTF
TGTGCCTGGAAAAAGGGACAGGGGGAGGTAGGAGGCTACACCTTC
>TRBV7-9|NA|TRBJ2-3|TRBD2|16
CASSQLIAGGTDTQYF
TGTGCCAGCAGCCAACTAATAGCGGGGGGAACAGATACGCAGTATTTT
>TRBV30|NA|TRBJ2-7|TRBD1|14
CAWSLGQGANEQYF
TGTGCCTGGAGCCTGGGACAGGGGGCGAACGAGCAGTACTTC
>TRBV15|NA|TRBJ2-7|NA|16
CATSRPGTFSSYEQYF
TGTGCCACCAGCAGACCCGGGACATTTAGCTCCTACGAGCAGTACTTC
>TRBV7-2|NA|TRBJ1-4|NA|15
CASSPMGGAVEKLFF
TGTGCCAGCAGCCCGATGGGGGGGGCTGTTGAAAAACTGTTTTTT
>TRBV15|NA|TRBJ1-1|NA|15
CATSRDLASNTEAFF
TGTGCCACCAGCAGAGATCTGGCATCAAACACTGAAGCTTTCTTT
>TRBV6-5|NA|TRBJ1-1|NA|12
CASRGGNTEAFF
TGTGCCAGCAGGGGGGGGAACACTGAAGCTTTCTTT
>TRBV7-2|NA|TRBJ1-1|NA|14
CASSLIWGASEAFF
TGTGCCAGCAGCTTAATTTGGGGCGCTAGTGAAGCTTTCTTT
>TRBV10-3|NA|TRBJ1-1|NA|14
CAISARGRYTEAFF
TGTGCCATCAGTGCCCGGGGCCGATACACTGAAGCTTTCTTT
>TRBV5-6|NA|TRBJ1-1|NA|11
CASRGGGEAFF
TGTGCCAGCAGAGGAGGGGGTGAAGCTTTCTTT
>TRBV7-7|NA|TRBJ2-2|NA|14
CASSLSGGTGELFF
TGTGCCAGCAGCTTATCAGGAGGCACCGGGGAGCTGTTTTTT
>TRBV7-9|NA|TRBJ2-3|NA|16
CASSFRVGIGTDTQYF
TGTGCCAGCAGCTTTCGGGTGGGTATAGGCACAGATACGCAGTATTTT
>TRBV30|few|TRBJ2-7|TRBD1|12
CAWSVQGYEQYF
TGTGCCTGGAGTGTACAGGGGTACGAGCAGTACTTC
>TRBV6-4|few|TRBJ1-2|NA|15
CASSEFPGAQYGYTF
TGTGCCAGCAGTGAGTTCCCGGGGGCGCAATATGGCTACACCTTC
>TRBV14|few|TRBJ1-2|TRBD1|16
CASSQDLAGGLDGYTF
TGTGCCAGCAGCCAAGATTTGGCAGGGGGCTTGGATGGCTACACCTTC
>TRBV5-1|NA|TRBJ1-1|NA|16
CASSLFSGAANTEAFF
TGCGCCAGCAGCTTGTTTTCCGGGGCTGCGAACACTGAAGCTTTCTTT
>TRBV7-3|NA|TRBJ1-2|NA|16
CASSLNGGEGRVGYTF
TGTGCCAGCAGCTTAAATGGAGGAGAGGGAAGGGTTGGCTACACCTTC
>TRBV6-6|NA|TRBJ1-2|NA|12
CASSYSADGYTF
TGTGCCAGCAGTTACTCTGCAGATGGCTACACCTTC
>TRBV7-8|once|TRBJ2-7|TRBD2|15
CASSPLGGGGAAQYF
TGTGCCAGCAGCCCCCTGGGGGGCGGGGGGGCCGCGCAGTACTTC
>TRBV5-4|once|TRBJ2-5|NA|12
CASSLFRETQYF
TGTGCCAGCAGCCTATTCAGAGAGACCCAGTACTTC
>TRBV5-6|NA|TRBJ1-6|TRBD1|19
CASSLGTGGGSSYNSPLHF
TGTGCCAGCAGCTTGGGGACAGGGGGCGGAAGCTCCTATAATTCACCCCTCCACTTT
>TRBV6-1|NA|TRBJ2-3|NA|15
CASSPQGRGGDTQYF
TGTGCCAGCAGCCCTCAGGGGAGAGGAGGGGATACGCAGTATTTT
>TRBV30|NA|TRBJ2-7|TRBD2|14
CAFTDGGVSYEQYF
TGTGCCTTCACAGACGGGGGGGTCTCCTACGAGCAGTACTTC
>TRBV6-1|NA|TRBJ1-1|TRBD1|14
CASSDQGVRTEAFF
TGTGCCAGCAGTGACCAGGGGGTCCGAACTGAAGCTTTCTTT
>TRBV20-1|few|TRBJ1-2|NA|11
CSASPNYGYTF
TGCAGTGCTAGTCCTAACTATGGCTACACCTTC
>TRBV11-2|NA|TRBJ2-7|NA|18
CASSLRGGDPGLLYEQYF
TGTGCCAGCAGCTTAAGGGGGGGAGACCCGGGACTCTTGTACGAGCAGTACTTC
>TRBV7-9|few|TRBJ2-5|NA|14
CASSLMGAQETQYF
TGTGCCAGCAGCTTAATGGGGGCACAAGAGACCCAGTACTTC
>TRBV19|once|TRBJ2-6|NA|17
CASRTDYAFSGANVLTF
TGTGCCAGTAGGACAGATTACGCCTTCTCTGGGGCCAACGTCCTGACTTTC
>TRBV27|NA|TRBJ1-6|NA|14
CASRDRGGNSPLHF
TGTGCCAGCAGGGACCGGGGGGGGAATTCACCCCTCCACTTT
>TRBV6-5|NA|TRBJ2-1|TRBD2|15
CASKLAGGPTSEQFF
TGTGCCAGCAAATTAGCGGGGGGACCCACTTCGGAGCAGTTCTTC
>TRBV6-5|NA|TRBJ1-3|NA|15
CASSPARTARNTIYF
TGTGCCAGCAGCCCCGCCCGGACAGCCAGAAACACCATATATTTT
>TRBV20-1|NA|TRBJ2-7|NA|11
CSARGGEAQYF
TGCAGTGCTAGAGGCGGGGAGGCGCAGTACTTC